This TCR beta chain was captured by sequencing in a study of cytomegalovirus exposure and HLA in healthy donors. Comment on this clone: Its antigen is currently unknown.

The PCR contained 60 Vbeta and 13 Jbeta primers. The method was immunoSEQ multiplex PCR; TCRdb's version includes in-frame clones alone and lacks a portion of them. The sample gives around 150,000 clones, approximately 82% of which show up once; about 1.5% is in the top ten. Each donor was nominally healthy when sampled (though unrecorded immune exposures were likely). The J segment lost 6 bases and the V segment lost 5 bases, leaving 11 bases of the junction unmatched. The germline CDR1 and CDR2 sequences are SGHAT and FQNNGV. There are 15 residues in the CDR3. The study, taken as a whole, reports: Later analysis showed most CMV-associated TCR beta chains appearing HLA-restricted. A prior analysis recorded that most TCR beta V segments were productive about 90% or about 30% of the time. Apart from CMV serostatus, no immune exposure information was available.

The sequence came from a male donor in good health and CMV-seronegative. Sequenced material: PBMCs. The rearrangement joins TRBV11-2 to TRBJ2-3; 7 nucleotides line up with TRBD2. The CDR3 DNA reads TGTGCCAGCAGCCTGAACGGGAGGAGGGAGGATACGCAGTATTTT. This gives the protein CASSLNGRREDTQYF. The full variable domain, in which reference TRBV11-2 and TRBJ2-3 provide the parts outside the CDR3, is EAGVAQSPRYKIIEKRQSVAFWCNPISGHATLYWYQQILGQGPKLLIQFQNNGVVDDSQLPKDRFSAERLKGVDSTLKIQPAKLEDSAVYLCASSLNGRREDTQYFGPGTRLTVL.